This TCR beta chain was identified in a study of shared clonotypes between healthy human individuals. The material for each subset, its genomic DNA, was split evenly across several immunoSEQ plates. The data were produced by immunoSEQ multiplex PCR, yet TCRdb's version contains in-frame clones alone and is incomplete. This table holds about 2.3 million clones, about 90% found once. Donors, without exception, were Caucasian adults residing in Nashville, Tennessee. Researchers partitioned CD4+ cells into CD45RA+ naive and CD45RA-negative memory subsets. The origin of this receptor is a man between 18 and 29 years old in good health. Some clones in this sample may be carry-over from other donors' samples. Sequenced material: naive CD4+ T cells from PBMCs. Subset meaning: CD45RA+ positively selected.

For the CDR3, the DNA is TGTGCCAGCAGATGGACTAGCGGGAGAGTCTACGAGCAGTACTTC. Its translation: CASRWTSGRVYEQYF. The chain is built from TRBV6-5 and TRBJ2-7; 13 nucleotides line up with TRBD2. V trimming: 6 bases; J trimming: 3 bases; junction bases outside the gene matches: 5. Germline V gene data show CDR1 as MNHEY and CDR2 as SVGAGI. This CDR3 contains 15 residues.